This T cell receptor beta chain was profiled in a study of cytomegalovirus exposure and HLA in healthy donors. As for the study in general: Ancestry clustering placed 70% to 90% of under 450 genotyped donors in the Caucasian-associated cluster. Whole-study findings and limits: A later examination showed that TCR association rates differed by HLA locus, with DRB1 most and HLA-C fewest. V- and J-gene trimming in TCR beta was tied to a missense DCLRE1C variant by an analysis performed later.

Primers included in the PCR were 60 Vbeta and 13 Jbeta primers. Study processing details: There were about 80 million unique TCR beta chains by a later count, and 10 million to 12 million of them were shared. Measured with immunoSEQ multiplex PCR; TCRdb has only the in-frame clones, and not every one. That table gives V, J and clone size, and the DNA gave D and trimming. This table holds tens of thousands of clones, less than 85% found once. The CDR3 spans 12 residues. Germline V gene lookup returns CDR1 ENHRY and CDR2 SYGVKD. The ends were cut back, 10 bases at V and 3 bases at J, with 12 bases in the middle. About this clone itself: As yet, its antigen is unknown.

The sequence derives from a woman aged 45-60 years in good health and CMV-seropositive. The sample comprised PBMCs. The chain carries TRBV10-3 and TRBJ1-1; D remains ambiguous. CDR3 protein: CATTPGDTEAFF. CDR3 nucleotides: TGTGCCACTACCCCGGGAGACACTGAAGCTTTCTTT.